This TCR beta chain was captured by sequencing in a study of Ad26.COV2.S vaccination and SARS-CoV-2 variants. Overall study: Ad26.COV2.S was injected intramuscularly once or twice, 56 days apart.

The CDR3 is 15 residues long. Per the germline V gene, CDR1 is MNHEY and CDR2 is SVGAGI. V lost 5 bases and J 7 bases, leaving 18 bases between the germline ends. Here immunoSEQ multiplex PCR was the method, and the copy in TCRdb shows in-frame clones only, minus some. This sample has roughly 400,000 clones, with 89% found just once. Treatment here: 19 received Ad26.COV2.S at low or high dose, single or two shots; about 5 received placebo; per-sample allocation not given. Samples came from day 63 after the first vaccine or placebo injection. At a Boston site, the person donating was an adult of 18-55 years. Immunization relied on an Ad26 vector, which expressed Wuhan-strain SARS-CoV-2 spike.

The specimen comprised peripheral blood, sampled in a trial of Ad26.COV2.S vaccine versus placebo. The chain uses TRBV6-5 and TRBJ2-1; D gene ambiguous. The clonotype comes from a person between 18 and 60 years old who received the Ad26.COV2.S COVID-19 vaccine or a placebo. The CDR3 loop reads CASSPRWQTRNEQFF. CDR3 nucleotide sequence: TGTGCCAGCAGTCCAAGATGGCAAACTCGAAATGAGCAGTTCTTC.